This T cell receptor (beta chain) comes out of a study of beta chain features in type 1 diabetes. Whole-study findings and limits: Researchers report that Type 1 diabetes patients had moderately but significantly shorter TCRB CDR3s across all four CD4+ subsets.

This clone was detected a few times. Antigen specificity is unknown. Expressed TCRB transcripts were sequenced after all isolated RNA was converted to cDNA. Only in-frame clones appear in the TCRdb table, and some are missing; sequencing was by immunoSEQ multiplex PCR. The sample consists of under 300,000 clones, 11% of them appearing once. The CDR3 is 19 residues long. The germline V and J ends were trimmed by 0 bases and 0 bases, with 18 bases remaining between them. Germline V gene sequence: CDR1 LNHNV, CDR2 YYDKDF (reference sequence). The material sequenced was naive CD4+ T cells from blood. This sequence originates from a man aged 25-45 years with type 1 diabetes. The chain is built from TRBV15 and TRBJ1-5, with D perhaps TRBD1 (6 bases). The CDR3 DNA sequence: TGTGCCACCAGCAGAGAACCCCCTAGGACAGACTATAGCAATCAGCCCCAGCATTTT. It encodes CATSREPPRTDYSNQPQHF.